A single sample is the source of the 8 T cell receptor beta chains below, sequenced in a study of Ad26.COV2.S vaccination and SARS-CoV-2 variants. Using immunoSEQ multiplex PCR, the repertoire was profiled, and TCRdb retains in-frame clones only, with some absent. This table holds about 180,000 clones, about 83% found once. Material: peripheral blood, obtained after recovery from COVID-19. Receptors were obtained from a human donor who had recovered from COVID-19.

This clone was seen more than once but under ten times. The V gene is TRBV4-2, the J gene TRBJ2-7; 7 nucleotides line up with TRBD2. The germline V gene encodes CDR1 LGHNA and CDR2 YNFKEQ. CDR3 length equals 16 residues. V lost 4 bases and J lost 2; bases outside the gene matches: 11. The CDR3 loop is CASSPEAGEMTYEQYF. CDR3 in DNA: TGTGCCAGCAGCCCTGAGGCGGGGGAGATGACCTACGAGCAGTACTTC.

This clone has just a few counts. The chain is built from TRBV9 and TRBJ2-1; maybe TRBD2 (6 bases). V was trimmed by 0 bases and J by 4 bases, leaving 14 bases between them. Germline CDR1 and CDR2: SGDLS and YYNGEE. CDR3 length: 16 residues. CDR3 amino acids: CASSVGAEGYYNEQFF. CDR3 nucleotides: TGTGCCAGCAGCGTAGGAGCGGAGGGGTATTACAATGAGCAGTTCTTC.

The rearrangement joins TRBV19 to TRBJ2-3, with D uncertain. V lost 9 bases to trimming and J lost 6 bases, with 10 bases between them. Germline CDR1 LNHDA, CDR2 SQIVND (reference sequence). This CDR3 has 11 residues. The CDR3 nucleotides read TGTGCCAGCAAAACGAGGGATACGCAGTATTTT. Protein sequence: CASKTRDTQYF.

This chain links TRBV28 with TRBJ2-7; tentatively, D is TRBD1 or TRBD2 (6 bases each). CDR1 MDHEN and CDR2 SYDVKM come from the germline V gene. The CDR3 spans 14 residues. V lost 2 bases and J lost 10, with 18 bases in between. This chain's CDR3 is CASSLGGPSEVQYF. The CDR3 nucleotides are TGTGCCAGCAGTTTAGGGGGGCCTTCCGAGGTCCAGTACTTC.

The chain links TRBV29-1 to TRBJ1-2; D not certain. Germline CDR1 SQVTM, CDR2 ANQGSEA. The CDR3 length is 10 residues. V lost 3 bases and J 4 bases, leaving 3 bases between the germline ends. CDR3 nucleotide sequence: TGCAGCGTTGACGGCTATGGCTACACCTTC. Its translation is CSVDGYGYTF.

This clone has only a few counts. The J gene is TRBJ1-5, the V gene TRBV19, with a weak D call TRBD1 (6 bases). The CDR3 contains 15 residues. The V and J ends lost 6 bases and 3 bases respectively, with 15 bases between them. Per the germline V gene, CDR1 is LNHDA and CDR2 is SQIVND (reference sequence). CDR3 nucleotides: TGTGCCAGTAGGGTTAGACAGGTCGACAATCAGCCCCAGCATTTT. Protein product: CASRVRQVDNQPQHF. The entire variable domain, with the rest obtained from reference TRBV19 and TRBJ1-5, is as follows: DGGITQSPKYLFRKEGQNVTLSCEQNLNHDAMYWYRQDPGQGLRLIYYSQIVNDFQKGDIAEGYSVSREKKESFPLTVTSAQKNPTAFYLCASRVRQVDNQPQHFGDGTRLSIL.

This sequence joins TRBV11-2 and TRBJ2-7, with 8 bases that match TRBD1. CDR3 length equals 15 residues. Germline V CDR1 and CDR2: SGHAT, FQNNGV. Trimming took 1 base from V and 0 from J; bases not matched to a gene: 2. Here the CDR3 reads CASSLGTGISYEQYF. In DNA form, the CDR3 reads TGTGCCAGCAGCTTAGGGACAGGGATCTCCTACGAGCAGTACTTC. The whole variable domain, filled in from reference TRBV11-2 and TRBJ2-7, reads EAGVAQSPRYKIIEKRQSVAFWCNPISGHATLYWYQQILGQGPKLLIQFQNNGVVDDSQLPKDRFSAERLKGVDSTLKIQPAKLEDSAVYLCASSLGTGISYEQYFGPGTRLTVT.

Here the CDR3 reads CASRTTYGRIDQETQYF. The CDR3 coding sequence is TGTGCCAGCAGAACTACTTACGGTCGGATAGACCAAGAGACCCAGTACTTC. This rearrangement joins TRBV13 to TRBJ2-5; D remains ambiguous. Trimming took 6 bases from V and 0 from J, leaving 20 bases between them. Germline-derived CDR1 and CDR2 are PRHDT and FYEKMQ (reference sequence). The length of the CDR3 is 17 residues.